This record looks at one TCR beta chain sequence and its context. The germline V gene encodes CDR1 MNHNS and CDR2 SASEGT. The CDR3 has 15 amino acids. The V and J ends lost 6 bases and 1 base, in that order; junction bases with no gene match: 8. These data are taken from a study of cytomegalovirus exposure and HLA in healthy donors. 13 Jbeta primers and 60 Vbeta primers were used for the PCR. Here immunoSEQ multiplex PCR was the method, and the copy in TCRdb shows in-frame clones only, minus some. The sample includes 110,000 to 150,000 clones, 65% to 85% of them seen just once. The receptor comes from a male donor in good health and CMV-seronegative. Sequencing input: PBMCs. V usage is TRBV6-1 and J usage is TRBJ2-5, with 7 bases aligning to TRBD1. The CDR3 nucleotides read TGTGCCAGCAGCGGAAACAGGGGACCCCAAGAGACCCAGTACTTC. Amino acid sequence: CASSGNRGPQETQYF.